This passage covers 22 T cell receptor beta chains from one sample sequenced in a study of molecular identifiers for immune sequencing clone quantification. From the PCR reads, TCRdb called clonotypes with MiXCR, one entry per CDR3 protein. The data contain 400,000 to 600,000 distinct CDR3 sequences, roughly a fifth of them seen just once; the ten biggest clones take up 0.65% to 0.95%. Sequencing input: naive CD8+ T cells from blood, with Jurkat cell RNA spiked in. The subset was: FACS-sorted CD8+CD4-CCR7+CD45RA+ naive T cells. The receptor source for this set is a human donor in good health. Some libraries in this study had Jurkat cell RNA spiked in.

There are many counts of this clonotype. The chain links TRBV12-3 or TRBV12-4 to TRBJ1-1; 9 nucleotides agree with TRBD1. V dropped 5 bases and J dropped 0; count of bases not matched to a gene: 10. The CDR3 runs to 17 residues. The CDR3 coding sequence is TGTGCCAGCAGTCCCCGGGACAGGGTGCTGATGAACACTGAAGCTTTCTTT. It codes for CASSPRDRVLMNTEAFF.

The chain joins TRBV9 to TRBJ1-1, with D possibly matching TRBD1 (5 bases). V dropped 3 bases and J dropped 2 bases, with 11 bases sitting between them. The germline V gene has CDR1 SGDLS and CDR2 YYNGEE. The CDR3 is 14 residues long. CDR3 residues: CASSAGGINTEAFF. The CDR3 nucleotides read TGTGCCAGCAGCGCCGGGGGGATAAACACTGAAGCTTTCTTT.

This clonotype was found many times. The chain carries TRBV4-1 and TRBJ1-2; D gene uncertain. Trimming removed 2 bases from V and 4 bases from J, with 11 bases in between. Germline CDR1 reads MGHRA; CDR2 reads YSYEKL. There are 14 residues in the CDR3. The CDR3 region has the DNA TGCGCCAGCAGCCAATATCTAATATTCTATGGCTACACCTTC. Translated: CASSQYLIFYGYTF.

The chain uses TRBV19 and TRBJ2-7; TRBD1 matches 11 bases. V gave up 8 bases and J gave up 6 bases; unmatched junction bases: 9. Germline CDR1 and CDR2: LNHDA and SQIVND (reference sequence). The CDR3 spans 14 residues. CDR3 coding DNA: TGTGCCAGTGCCCCGGGACAGGGGGACTTCGAGCAGTACTTC. It specifies CASAPGQGDFEQYF.

The table lists this clonotype with many counts. This chain joins TRBV5-8 and TRBJ2-4; D possibly corresponds to TRBD2 (5 bases). The CDR3 consists of 16 residues. Germline CDR1 is SGHTS and CDR2 is YDEGEE. The germline V and J ends were trimmed by 1 base and 8 bases, with 19 bases remaining between them. As DNA, the CDR3 is TGTGCCAGCAGCTTGTCGGACCCTCCCGGGAAGGACATTCAGTACTTC. This sequence encodes CASSLSDPPGKDIQYF. The full variable domain, with the rest looked up from reference TRBV5-8 and TRBJ2-4, is EAGVTQSPTHLIKTRGQQATLRCSPISGHTSVYWYQQALGLGLQFLLWYDEGEERNRGNFPPRFSGRQFPNYSSELNVNALELEDSALYLCASSLSDPPGKDIQYFGAGTRLSVL.

The chain links TRBV29-1 to TRBJ1-3; D perhaps matches TRBD1 (6 bases). The CDR3 has 14 amino acids. From germline, CDR1 is SQVTM and CDR2 ANQGSEA. Trimming removed 6 bases at V and 4 bases at J, with 16 bases between. The chain's CDR3 is CSVTGGPRGNTIYF. For the CDR3, the DNA is TGCAGCGTAACGGGGGGCCCGCGAGGAAACACCATATATTTT.

On this clonotype: The CDR3 does not end in the conserved phenylalanine or tryptophan, so this is likely a read error. The chain has TRBV13 and TRBJ2-7; D remains ambiguous. This CDR3 region has 14 residues. Deletions cut 0 bases from V and 2 bases from J, with 8 bases between. The germline CDR1 and CDR2 sequences are PRHDT and FYEKMQ (reference sequence). The CDR3 coding sequence is TGTGCCAGCAGCTTAGGGCACTTCACCTACGAGCAGTACTCC. This translates into CASSLGHFTYEQYS.

This clonotype occurred many times. The rearrangement links TRBV7-9 to TRBJ2-5; D might be TRBD1 or TRBD2, each matching 5 bases. The V and J ends lost 5 bases and 2 bases respectively, with 18 bases between them. The CDR3 spans 16 residues. The germline V gene has CDR1 SEHNR and CDR2 FQNEAQ (reference sequence). CDR3 sequence: CASSPRDGHLQETQYF. In nucleotides, the CDR3 is TGTGCCAGCAGCCCAAGGGACGGTCACCTTCAAGAGACCCAGTACTTC.

This clonotype was observed once. V usage is TRBV7-6 and J usage is TRBJ1-1; D is uncertain. CDR1 and CDR2 from the germline V gene are SGHVS and FNYEAQ. V lost 2 bases and J lost 3, with 10 bases in between. The CDR3 covers 14 residues. CDR3 sequence reads: CASSLPGPDTEAFF. The CDR3 DNA reads as TGTGCCAGCAGCTTACCTGGGCCCGACACTGAAGCTTTCTTT. Drawing the rest from reference TRBV7-6 and TRBJ1-1, the complete variable domain is GAGVSQSPRYKVTKRGQDVALRCDPISGHVSLYWYRQALGQGPEFLTYFNYEAQQDKSGLPNDRFSAERPEGSISTLTIQRTEQRDSAMYRCASSLPGPDTEAFFGQGTRLTVV.

The CDR3 bases are TGTGCCAGCAGAACTTTCAATAGCGGGAGGGCCCACTACGAGCAGTACTTC. Translating it yields CASRTFNSGRAHYEQYF. The chain uses TRBV6-5 and TRBJ2-7; 11 bases map to TRBD2. Trimming removed 6 bases from V and 3 bases from J; junction bases left unmatched: 13. Germline CDR1 reads MNHEY; CDR2 reads SVGAGI. The CDR3 is made up of 17 amino acids.

This rearrangement joins TRBV5-4 to TRBJ2-2; 10 nucleotides agree with TRBD2. J lost 8 bases, V lost 0 bases, and 7 bases had no gene match. This CDR3 spans 16 amino acids. CDR1 is SGHNT and CDR2 is YYREEE in the germline V gene (reference sequence). The CDR3 bases are TGTGCCAGCAGCTTGGGGCTAGCGGGAGCATCAGGGGAGCTGTTTTTT. This gives the protein CASSLGLAGASGELFF. Drawing the rest from reference TRBV5-4 and TRBJ2-2, the complete variable domain is ETGVTQSPTHLIKTRGQQVTLRCSSQSGHNTVSWYQQALGQGPQFIFQYYREEENGRGNFPPRFSGLQFPNYSSELNVNALELDDSALYLCASSLGLAGASGELFFGEGSRLTVL.

This clonotype was picked up a small number of times. The V gene is TRBV6-2 or TRBV6-3, the J gene TRBJ2-5; 9 positions agree with TRBD2. Germline V gives CDR1 MNHEY, CDR2 SVGEGT. The CDR3 extends over 18 amino acids. Losses at the gene ends were 2 bases for V and 2 bases for J; bases not matched to a gene: 12. The CDR3 spells CASSYPYVASGDQETQYF. Written as DNA, the CDR3 is TGTGCCAGCAGTTACCCCTACGTGGCTAGCGGGGATCAAGAGACCCAGTACTTC.

About this clonotype itself: A much larger clone lies one base from this, so it may be a read error. The V gene is TRBV18, the J gene TRBJ2-6; D not resolved. The length of the CDR3 is 16 residues. The V end lost 3 bases, the J end lost 0 bases, and 9 bases lay between the germline ends. Germline loops: CDR1 KGHSH, CDR2 LQKENI. As DNA, the CDR3 is TGTGCCAGCTCACCGGGCAGGTACTCTGGGGCCAACGTCCTGACTTTC. Translated, it gives CASSPGRYSGANVLTF.

This clonotype came up a few times. The chain carries TRBV5-1 and TRBJ2-1; no definite D call. The CDR3 consists of 15 residues. From germline, CDR1 is SGHRS and CDR2 YFSETQ. V lost 4 bases and J lost 4, with 15 bases in between. This CDR3 is CASSLLTPGYNEQFF. CDR3 in DNA: TGCGCCAGCAGCCTCTTGACCCCTGGTTACAATGAGCAGTTCTTC. Together with reference TRBV5-1 and TRBJ2-1, the CDR3 gives the full variable domain: KAGVTQTPRYLIKTRGQQVTLSCSPISGHRSVSWYQQTPGQGLQFLFEYFSETQRNKGNFPGRFSGRQFSNSRSEMNVSTLELGDSALYLCASSLLTPGYNEQFFGPGTRLTVL.

This clonotype was seen many times. The chain links TRBV14 to TRBJ1-6; D is unresolved. V was clipped by 0 bases and J by 7 bases, with 7 bases between them. Per germline, CDR1 SGHDN and CDR2 FVKESK. This CDR3 comprises 14 residues. The CDR3 is CASSQDRRNSPLHF. The CDR3 DNA is TGTGCCAGCAGCCAAGATAGAAGGAATTCACCCCTCCACTTT.

The rearrangement joins TRBV4-2 to TRBJ1-2, with 8 bases fitting TRBD1. The junction had 20 bases not matched to a gene; V was cut back by 6 bases and J by 2 bases. The V gene's germline CDR1 is LGHNA and CDR2 YNFKEQ. The CDR3 loop spans 19 amino acids. CDR3 nucleotide sequence: TGTGCCAGCAGGATGCCAAGGACAGGGACGTCTGCCGAGAACTATGGCTACACCTTC. Amino acids: CASRMPRTGTSAENYGYTF.

This clonotype was observed a few times. This chain links TRBV24-1 with TRBJ2-1, with D perhaps matching TRBD1 or TRBD2 (5 bases each). The CDR3 covers 18 residues. Germline CDR1 is KGHDR and CDR2 is SFDVKD. V was shortened by 1 base and J by 0 bases, with 15 bases between the two germline ends. CDR3 loop: CATSDLRRGESSYNEQFF. The CDR3 region has the DNA TGTGCCACCAGTGATTTAAGACGAGGGGAAAGCTCCTACAATGAGCAGTTCTTC.

Only a few counts were recorded for this clonotype. The rearrangement links TRBV5-1 to TRBJ2-7; possibly TRBD1 or TRBD2 for D (6 bases each). The CDR3 length is 15 residues. Germline CDR1 and CDR2: SGHRS and YFSETQ. Trimming stripped 5 bases from V and 3 bases from J, with 18 bases between. CDR3 residues: CASSPVEGDFYEQYF. Written as DNA, the CDR3 is TGCGCCAGCAGTCCGGTGGAGGGGGACTTCTACGAGCAGTACTTC. Drawing the rest from reference TRBV5-1 and TRBJ2-7, the complete variable domain is KAGVTQTPRYLIKTRGQQVTLSCSPISGHRSVSWYQQTPGQGLQFLFEYFSETQRNKGNFPGRFSGRQFSNSRSEMNVSTLELGDSALYLCASSPVEGDFYEQYFGPGTRLTVT.

In its sample, this clonotype was seen a few times. The chain combines TRBV6-2 or TRBV6-3 with TRBJ2-5, with TRBD2 matching over 8 bases. This CDR3 has 17 residues. V shed 5 bases and J 2 bases; nucleotides not matched to a gene: 13. CDR1 MNHEY and CDR2 SVGEGT come from the germline V gene. CDR3 coding DNA: TGTGCCAGCAGTCAGAGCCGGGTAGCGGGGCCGCAAGAGACCCAGTACTTC. This encodes CASSQSRVAGPQETQYF.

With respect to this clonotype: A read error is possible here, since a much larger clone lies one base away. The rearrangement joins TRBV6-5 to TRBJ2-2, with 8 nucleotides matching TRBD1. Germline V CDR1 and CDR2: MNHEY, SVGAGI. The CDR3 totals 15 residues. CDR3 region: CVSSETGAYTGELFF. The CDR3 DNA reads as TGTGTCAGCAGTGAGACAGGGGCCTACACCGGGGAGCTGTTTTTT.

In this sample, this clonotype turned up many times. This sequence joins TRBV7-9 and TRBJ2-3; 7 bases map to TRBD2. V shed 6 bases, J shed 5 bases, and the junction held 11 bases outside the gene matches. Germline V CDR1 and CDR2: SEHNR, FQNEAQ (reference sequence). The CDR3 totals 15 residues. CDR3 loop: CASSAASGARDTQYF. DNA of the CDR3: TGTGCCAGCAGTGCGGCTAGCGGAGCCAGAGATACGCAGTATTTT.

This clonotype was observed a handful of times. The chain links TRBV7-6 to TRBJ1-4; 9 nucleotides line up with TRBD1. Per the germline V gene, CDR1 is SGHVS and CDR2 is FNYEAQ. Trimming took 3 bases from V and 4 from J; bases not matched to a gene: 6. The CDR3 is 16 amino acids. This chain's CDR3 is CASSFQQGAVNEKLFF. The CDR3 region has the DNA TGTGCCAGCAGCTTCCAACAGGGGGCGGTTAATGAAAAACTGTTTTTT.